This T cell receptor beta chain was documented in a study of blood T cell repertoires in COVID-19. Original methodology: The authors estimated nucleated cell counts from reference gene primer amplification. The assay was immunoSEQ multiplex PCR, and TCRdb's table has in-frame clones only and misses some. V and J calls and clone size follow that table, whereas D and trimming were derived from the DNA. The sample lists 200,000 to 250,000 clones, about 91% occurring once. V lost 4 bases and J lost 4; bases outside the gene matches: 13. This CDR3 contains 17 residues. CDR1 is SGHRS, CDR2 YFSETQ, per germline.

Input material: peripheral blood. The chain is built from TRBV5-1 and TRBJ2-3; TRBD2 agrees at 9 bases. This TCR came from a woman under 40 with COVID-19, enrolled during active disease. The CDR3 nucleotides are TGCGCCAGCAGCCCCGCCTTAGCGGGGGTAGGGGCAGATACGCAGTATTTT. It encodes CASSPALAGVGADTQYF.